The T cell receptor beta chain under discussion was sequenced for a study of shared clonotypes between healthy human individuals. Deep was the level used in running the assay. Only in-frame clones appear in the TCRdb table, and some are missing; sequencing was by immunoSEQ multiplex PCR. The profile shows roughly 500,000 clones, 90% to 97% of them singletons. V lost 6 bases, J lost 10 bases, and 10 bases stayed unmatched. The CDR3 runs 15 residues. Germline CDR1 is KGHSH and CDR2 is LQKENI. Overall study findings and caveats: Naive subsets typically showed greater estimated richness than memory subsets. Relative to clonotypes present in all four donors, those not shared had lower generation probabilities. Between a few donors, naive CD4 clonotypes were shared at a level of about 5%.

On this clone: The antigen remains unidentified.

The J gene is TRBJ2-1, the V gene TRBV18; 12 bases align to TRBD2. The clonotype originates from a woman aged 25 to 39 in good health. Material for sequencing was naive CD4+ T cells sorted from blood. Subset reported: CD45RA+ positively selected. The CDR3 bases are TGTGCCAGCTCCTCTAGCGGGAGGGCCATCCACGAGCAGTTCTTC. It translates to CASSSSGRAIHEQFF.